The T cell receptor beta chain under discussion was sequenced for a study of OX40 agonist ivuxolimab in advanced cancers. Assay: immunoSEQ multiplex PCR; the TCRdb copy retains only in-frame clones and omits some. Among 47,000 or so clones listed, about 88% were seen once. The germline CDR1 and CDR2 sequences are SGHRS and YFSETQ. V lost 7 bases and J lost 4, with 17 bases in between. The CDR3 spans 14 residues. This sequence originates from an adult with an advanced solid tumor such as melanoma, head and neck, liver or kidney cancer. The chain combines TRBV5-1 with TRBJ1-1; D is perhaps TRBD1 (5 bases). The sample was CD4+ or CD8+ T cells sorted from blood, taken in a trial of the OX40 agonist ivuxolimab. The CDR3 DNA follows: TGCGCCAGCCGTCCGGCGGGGGTTGGCACTGAAGCTTTCTTT. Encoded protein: CASRPAGVGTEAFF.